This T cell receptor (beta chain) was documented in a study of cytomegalovirus exposure and HLA in healthy donors. The wider study: HLA-typed donors contributed around 82 million unique TCRs, which were held in an early data release. Whole-study findings and limits: Apart from CMV serostatus, no immune exposure information was available.

The V gene end was trimmed by 4 bases and the J gene end by 0 bases; junction bases not matched to a gene: 25. This CDR3 comprises 24 residues. Both 60 Vbeta primers and 13 Jbeta primers went into the PCR. The repertoire was sequenced with immunoSEQ multiplex PCR; TCRdb's copy has only in-frame clones and lacks some. This table holds approximately 110,000 clones. A remark on this clone: The antigen remains unidentified.

Sequenced sample: PBMCs. The receptor was isolated from a man in his fifties in good health and CMV-seronegative. The chain combines TRBV5-3 with TRBJ2-3, with 14 bases matching TRBD2. TRBV5-3 is treated as an ORF (open reading frame) with a function not yet certain. CDR3 sequence: CARSLLVVGLAGDGPQTSTDTQYF. In nucleotides, the CDR3 is TGTGCCAGAAGCCTCCTCGTTGTGGGACTAGCGGGAGATGGCCCGCAAACTAGCACAGATACGCAGTATTTT.